A single sample is the source of the 11 T cell receptor beta chains below, sequenced in a study of T cell repertoires in cytomegalovirus infection. In TCRdb, the reads were re-called with MiXCR into one record per CDR3 protein. This sample has about a million distinct CDR3 sequences, with 25% to 40% found just once. No cognate antigen is known for these TCRs. The material sequenced was cultured CD8+ T cells from PBMCs, taken from culture after CMV antigen stimulation. The source is a human donor in good health (CMV status not recorded). Some clones in this sample may be carry-over from other donors' samples.

This clonotype showed up just once. This rearrangement joins TRBV15 to TRBJ1-5; D unclear. Trimming stripped 1 base from V and 3 bases from J, with 13 bases between. Germline assignment: CDR1 LNHNV and CDR2 YYDKDF (reference sequence). CDR3 length equals 16 residues. CDR3 region: CATSRVDGSLNQPQHF. CDR3 nucleotides: TGTGCCACCAGCAGAGTTGACGGCAGTCTCAATCAGCCCCAGCATTTT. The full variable domain, with the rest looked up from reference TRBV15 and TRBJ1-5, is DAMVIQNPRYQVTQFGKPVTLSCSQTLNHNVMYWYQQKSSQAPKLLFHYYDKDFNNEADTPDNFQSRRPNTSFCFLDIRSPGLGDTAMYLCATSRVDGSLNQPQHFGDGTRLSIL.

The gene calls are TRBV7-2 and TRBJ1-4, with 9 bases lining up with TRBD1. CDR1 is SGHTA and CDR2 is FQGNSA in the germline V gene. The CDR3 is 15 residues long. V lost 2 bases and J lost 8; bases outside the gene matches: 6. As DNA, the CDR3 is TGTGCCAGCAGCTTATATAGGACAGGGGAGGAAAAACTGTTTTTT. Translating it yields CASSLYRTGEEKLFF.

This clonotype was found a few times. The chain combines TRBV6-2 or TRBV6-3 with TRBJ2-7, with D tentatively TRBD2 (5 bases). The CDR3 contains 13 residues. Germline CDR1 reads MNHEY; CDR2 reads SVGEGT. V lost 4 bases and J 7 bases, leaving 14 bases between the germline ends. CDR3 sequence reads: CASSLSGLGEQYV. CDR3 in DNA: TGTGCCAGCAGTTTGTCGGGATTAGGAGAGCAGTACGTC.

This chain joins TRBV18 and TRBJ2-7; the match to TRBD1 covers 8 bases. V shed 3 bases and J 1 base; nucleotides not matched to a gene: 2. CDR3 size: 14 residues. Germline V gene data show CDR1 as KGHSH and CDR2 as LQKENI. Here the CDR3 DNA reads TGTGCCAGCTCACCCCGGGACAGGTCCTACGAGCAGTACGTC. Residues: CASSPRDRSYEQYV.

V gene TRBV7-9 combines with J gene TRBJ2-1; no clear D. V gave up 7 bases and J gave up 8 bases, with 6 bases separating them. The CDR3 is 10 residues long. The germline V gene has CDR1 SEHNR and CDR2 FQNEAQ (reference sequence). This CDR3 is CASKVDEQFF. As DNA, the CDR3 is TGTGCCAGCAAAGTCGATGAGCAGTTCTTC.

This clonotype was seen a handful of times. The genes are TRBV7-9 and TRBJ1-2, with D perhaps matching TRBD1 (5 bases). CDR1 is SEHNR and CDR2 is FQNEAQ in the germline V gene (reference sequence). The CDR3 has 16 residues. V gave up 1 base and J gave up 2 bases, with 14 bases separating them. In nucleotides, the CDR3 is TGTGCCAGCAGCTTAGTAGGAGGGGAAACCAACTATGGCTACACCTTC. Translated, it gives CASSLVGGETNYGYTF. Together with reference TRBV7-9 and TRBJ1-2, the CDR3 gives the full variable domain: DTGVSQNPRHKITKRGQNVTFRCDPISEHNRLYWYRQTLGQGPEFLTYFQNEAQLEKSRLLSDRFSAERPKGSFSTLEIQRTEQGDSAMYLCASSLVGGETNYGYTFGSGTRLTVV.

J is TRBJ2-7 and V is TRBV7-9; 9 bases are shared with TRBD1. Germline trimming cut 5 bases from V and 3 bases from J; bases unmatched to any gene: 11. The CDR3 contains 16 residues. CDR1 is SEHNR, CDR2 FQNEAQ, per germline (reference sequence). The CDR3 sequence is CASSPTGGTGFYEQYF. The CDR3 DNA reads as TGTGCCAGCAGCCCCACCGGGGGGACAGGGTTCTACGAGCAGTACTTC.

This chain links TRBV5-6 with TRBJ2-1; the match to TRBD2 covers 7 bases. V dropped 6 bases and J dropped 8; count of bases not matched to a gene: 11. Germline V gene sequence: CDR1 SGHDT, CDR2 YYEEEE. This CDR3 is built from 14 residues. For the CDR3, the DNA is TGTGCCAGCACCCCTTGGGGGGGTTTCGATGAGCAGTTCTTC. Translated, it gives CASTPWGGFDEQFF.

This clonotype was recorded many times. V is TRBV7-8 and J is TRBJ1-1; no definite D call. Germline CDR1 is SGHVS and CDR2 is FQNEAQ. This CDR3 is 15 amino acids long. Trimming pared 0 bases from V and 5 bases from J, leaving 13 bases between. CDR3 loop: CASSLASNLNTEAFF. CDR3 sequence (DNA): TGTGCCAGCAGCTTAGCGAGCAACCTAAATACTGAAGCTTTCTTT.

This clonotype was detected only a few times. This chain links TRBV5-4 with TRBJ1-1, with TRBD1 identical over 8 bases. The germline CDR1 and CDR2 sequences are SGHNT and YYREEE (reference sequence). V was clipped by 4 bases and J by 5 bases; unmatched bases: 7. The CDR3 runs 14 residues. DNA for the CDR3: TGTGCCAGCAGCCAAGACAGGGGAGAAACTGAAGCTTTCTTT. Protein sequence: CASSQDRGETEAFF. Together with reference TRBV5-4 and TRBJ1-1, the CDR3 gives the full variable domain: ETGVTQSPTHLIKTRGQQVTLRCSSQSGHNTVSWYQQALGQGPQFIFQYYREEENGRGNFPPRFSGLQFPNYSSELNVNALELDDSALYLCASSQDRGETEAFFGQGTRLTVV.

This clonotype showed up many times. Germline and junction disagree at one end, which may indicate a read error. The chain couples TRBV7-7 to TRBJ2-6; D is unresolved. The CDR3 spans 14 residues. CDR1 SSHAT and CDR2 FNYEAQ come from the germline V gene (reference sequence). The CDR3 protein is CASSMGSGANVLTF. Written as DNA, the CDR3 is TGTGCTAGCAGCATGGGCTCTGGGGCCAACGTCCTGACTTTC. The full variable domain, with the rest looked up from reference TRBV7-7 and TRBJ2-6, is GAGVSQSPRYKVTKRGQDVTLRCDPISSHATLYWYQQALGQGPEFLTYFNYEAQPDKSGLPSDRFSAERPEGSISTLTIQRTEQRDSAMYRCASSMGSGANVLTFGAGSRLTVL.